The 26 T cell receptor beta chains below come from one sample, sequenced in a study of blood T cell repertoires in COVID-19. Clones were read by immunoSEQ multiplex PCR, and TCRdb kept only the in-frame ones, dropping some. The data show approximately 500,000 clones, around 89% seen once. The material sequenced was PBMCs or T cells enriched from blood (not recorded which). These receptors were taken from a woman between 40 and 50 years old who had recovered from COVID-19.

The chain recombines TRBV11-2 with TRBJ2-3; TRBD2 matches at 7 bases. Trimming took 2 bases from V and 3 from J; bases not matched to a gene: 8. Germline-derived CDR1 and CDR2 are SGHAT and FQNNGV. This CDR3 is built from 16 residues. This chain's CDR3 is CASSLYSGKGTDTQYF. The CDR3 region has the DNA TGTGCCAGCAGCTTATACAGCGGGAAGGGGACAGATACGCAGTATTTT.

This clone was seen only once. The chain links TRBV30 to TRBJ2-7; possibly TRBD1 for D (5 bases). V was pared by 7 bases and J by 12 bases, with 19 bases between. CDR3 length: 11 amino acids. Germline loops: CDR1 GTSNPN, CDR2 SVGIG (reference sequence). CDR3 coding DNA: TGTGCCTTAAACCCTGGGGCAGGACGGTACTTC. The encoded protein is CALNPGAGRYF.

V and J are TRBV6-5 and TRBJ1-2; a weak D match, TRBD1 (6 bases). Germline-derived CDR1 and CDR2 are MNHEY and SVGAGI. The V end was cut by 7 bases, the J end by 2 bases, with 14 bases between. The CDR3 is 14 residues long. DNA of the CDR3: TGTGCCAGCAATAAACAGGGTCCCAACTATGGCTACACCTTC. Residues: CASNKQGPNYGYTF.

V is TRBV7-9 and J is TRBJ2-4; TRBD1 is a possible D gene (5 bases). V shed 1 base and J shed 4 bases, with 11 bases lying between them. The CDR3 is 15 amino acids. Germline V gene lookup returns CDR1 SEHNR and CDR2 FQNEAQ (reference sequence). The CDR3 reads CASSLVSGMKNIQYF. DNA for the CDR3: TGTGCCAGCAGCTTAGTGTCAGGGATGAAAAACATTCAGTACTTC.

In nucleotides, the CDR3 is TGTGCCAGTGGACTAGCGGCCTTAGAGCAGTACTTC. Residues: CASGLAALEQYF. The chain employs TRBV12-3 or TRBV12-4 and TRBJ2-7; 10 bases line up with TRBD2. The CDR3 is made up of 12 amino acids. The V gene end was trimmed by 9 bases and the J gene end by 7 bases; junction bases not matched to a gene: 6.

This clone appeared once. The rearrangement uses TRBV19 and TRBJ1-6, with 8 bases identical to TRBD1. The germline V gene encodes CDR1 LNHDA and CDR2 SQIVND (reference sequence). V shed 8 bases, J shed 8 bases, and the junction held 11 bases outside the gene matches. CDR3 length: 15 residues. DNA of the CDR3: TGTGCCAGTCAACGGGTGGACAGGGTGGATTCACCCCTCCACTTT. Protein product: CASQRVDRVDSPLHF.

This clone was detected once. The chain joins TRBV7-8 to TRBJ2-5; D remains unclear. The CDR3 consists of 14 residues. V was pared by 7 bases and J by 2 bases, with 14 bases between. Looked up from germline, CDR1 is SGHVS and CDR2 is FQNEAQ. The CDR3 spells CASTPPRLQETQYF. CDR3 nucleotides: TGTGCCAGCACCCCTCCGCGTTTACAAGAGACCCAGTACTTC.

The chain has TRBV6-5 and TRBJ2-7; the match to TRBD2 covers 7 bases. This CDR3 is built from 12 residues. Per the germline V gene, CDR1 is MNHEY and CDR2 is SVGAGI. J lost 11 bases, V lost 0 bases, and 4 bases had no gene match. CDR3 nucleotide sequence: TGTGCCAGCAGTTACTCGAGCGGGATGGAGTACTTC. Amino acids: CASSYSSGMEYF.

J is TRBJ2-7 and V is TRBV11-3; TRBD2 is a possible D gene (5 bases). CDR1 is SGHNT and CDR2 is YENEEA in the germline V gene. The V end was cut by 6 bases, the J end by 10 bases, with 22 bases between. The CDR3 totals 14 residues. CDR3 sequence (DNA): TGTGCCAGCAGTTCCGGGCCCGAGGAGGCGGAACAGTACTTC. Its protein is CASSSGPEEAEQYF. Variable domain in full (rest from reference TRBV11-3 and TRBJ2-7): EAGVVQSPRYKIIEKKQPVAFWCNPISGHNTLYWYLQNLGQGPELLIRYENEEAVDDSQLPKDRFSAERLKGVDSTLKIQPAELGDSAVYLCASSSGPEEAEQYFGPGTRLTVT.

This chain joins TRBV25-1 and TRBJ1-1; the D gene is possibly TRBD1 (5 bases). Germline CDR1 is MGHDK and CDR2 is SYGVNS. Deletions cut 2 bases from V and 8 bases from J, with 9 bases between. The CDR3 consists of 12 residues. CDR3: CASSEIWGEAFF. As DNA, the CDR3 is TGTGCCAGCAGTGAAATCTGGGGCGAAGCTTTCTTT. The variable domain in full, with the rest retrieved from reference TRBV25-1 and TRBJ1-1, is EADIYQTPRYLVIGTGKKITLECSQTMGHDKMYWYQQDPGMELHLIHYSYGVNSTEKGDLSSESTVSRIRTEHFPLTLESARPSHTSQYLCASSEIWGEAFFGQGTRLTVV.

Here the CDR3 reads CAWSPEPYGNTIYF. In nucleotides, the CDR3 is TGTGCCTGGAGTCCAGAACCTTACGGAAACACCATATATTTT. The gene calls are TRBV30 and TRBJ1-3; D is unclear. V shed 2 bases and J shed 4 bases, with 12 bases lying between them. Germline CDR1 GTSNPN, CDR2 SVGIG (reference sequence). This CDR3 is 14 amino acids long.

The chain uses TRBV29-1 and TRBJ2-1; 16 bases align to TRBD2. With 4 bases clipped from V and 1 base from J, the junction kept 4 bases outside the gene matches. The CDR3 sequence is 17 residues long. Germline CDR1 reads SQVTM; CDR2 reads ANQGSEA. The CDR3 is CSVAPGLAGGSYNEQFF. The CDR3 DNA reads as TGCAGCGTTGCTCCGGGACTAGCGGGAGGGTCCTACAATGAGCAGTTCTTC.

This rearrangement joins TRBV5-5 to TRBJ1-6, with D hard to call. Trimming removed 4 bases from V and 5 bases from J, with 19 bases in between. This CDR3 region has 17 residues. Germline values: CDR1 SGHKS, CDR2 YYEKEE (reference sequence). The chain's CDR3 is CASSREGTATNNSPLHF. CDR3 sequence (DNA): TGTGCCAGCAGCCGAGAGGGAACAGCTACGAATAATTCACCCCTCCACTTT.

The gene calls are TRBV4-2 and TRBJ2-3, with 9 bases that match TRBD1. J lost 2 bases, V lost 4 bases, and 13 bases had no gene match. CDR3 size: 18 residues. CDR1 and CDR2 from the germline V gene are LGHNA and YNFKEQ. The CDR3 DNA sequence: TGTGCCAGCAGCCTGGCTCAGGGGACAGGGTCCTCCACAGATACGCAGTATTTT. This encodes CASSLAQGTGSSTDTQYF.

The chain couples TRBV6-5 to TRBJ2-7; 7 nucleotides agree with TRBD1. V dropped 5 bases and J dropped 3; count of bases not matched to a gene: 7. The CDR3 runs 14 residues. The germline gives CDR1 MNHEY, CDR2 SVGAGI. The CDR3 DNA follows: TGTGCCAGCAGTCCGGGACAGTCCATCTACGAGCAGTACTTC. Residues: CASSPGQSIYEQYF.

The gene calls are TRBV7-8 and TRBJ2-5; the D is unclear. Germline V gene data show CDR1 as SGHVS and CDR2 as FQNEAQ. The CDR3 has 14 amino acids. V dropped 2 bases and J dropped 1 base, with 8 bases sitting between them. CDR3 in amino acids: CASSLSHGQETQYF. The CDR3 coding sequence is TGTGCCAGCAGCTTATCGCACGGCCAAGAGACCCAGTACTTC. Together with reference TRBV7-8 and TRBJ2-5, the CDR3 gives the full variable domain: GAGVSQSPRYKVAKRGQDVALRCDPISGHVSLFWYQQALGQGPEFLTYFQNEAQLDKSGLPSDRFFAERPEGSVSTLKIQRTQQEDSAVYLCASSLSHGQETQYFGPGTRLLVL.

The chain links TRBV5-1 to TRBJ2-1; 9 bases line up with TRBD1. The length of the CDR3 is 15 residues. V lost 4 bases and J lost 4; bases outside the gene matches: 6. Germline lookup yields CDR1 SGHRS and CDR2 YFSETQ. The CDR3 loop is CASSGTGRIYNEQFF. CDR3 DNA: TGCGCCAGCAGCGGGACAGGGAGAATTTACAATGAGCAGTTCTTC.

The chain recombines TRBV7-9 with TRBJ1-1; tentatively, D is TRBD1 (6 bases). Per the germline V gene, CDR1 is SEHNR and CDR2 is FQNEAQ (reference sequence). The CDR3 spans 13 residues. Trimming shortened V by 2 bases and J by 4 bases, and 8 bases separated the two germline ends. CDR3 sequence (DNA): TGTGCCAGCAGCTTATTAGGGGGCACTGAAGCTTTCTTT. Amino acids: CASSLLGGTEAFF.

This clone was seen once. The V gene is TRBV4-2, the J gene TRBJ2-2; no definite D call. Germline CDR1 and CDR2: LGHNA and YNFKEQ. V gave up 0 bases and J gave up 7 bases, with 12 bases separating them. The CDR3 consists of 15 residues. The CDR3 reads CASSQEVKAYGELFF. The DNA of the CDR3 is TGTGCCAGCAGCCAAGAAGTTAAAGCGTACGGGGAGCTGTTTTTT.

This chain connects TRBV6-5 to TRBJ1-2; TRBD1 matches at 9 bases. With V trimmed by 5 bases and J by 4 bases, 8 bases remained unmatched. The CDR3 is 15 amino acids. Germline V CDR1 and CDR2: MNHEY, SVGAGI. In DNA, the CDR3 is TGTGCCAGCAGTAAATTGGACAGGGGCTTCTATGGCTACACCTTC. This codes for CASSKLDRGFYGYTF.

J is TRBJ1-5 and V is TRBV19; TRBD1 matches at 8 bases. The CDR3 is made up of 15 amino acids. Germline-derived CDR1 and CDR2 are LNHDA and SQIVND (reference sequence). V was clipped by 7 bases and J by 7 bases; unmatched bases: 12. The DNA of the CDR3 is TGTGCCAGTAAAATCGACAGGGGCGGAGGGCAGCCCCAGCATTTT. Residues: CASKIDRGGGQPQHF.

In its sample, this clone was seen once. This chain connects TRBV18 to TRBJ1-2, with 8 bases lining up with TRBD1. This CDR3 is 14 amino acids long. The J segment lost 8 bases and the V segment lost 8 bases, leaving 13 bases of the junction unmatched. Germline V gives CDR1 KGHSH, CDR2 LQKENI. CDR3 residues: CASHRAGGSSGYTF. The CDR3 DNA reads TGTGCCAGCCACCGGGCAGGGGGCTCGTCGGGCTACACCTTC. Supplemented by reference TRBV18 and TRBJ1-2, the full variable domain reads NAGVMQNPRHLVRRRGQEARLRCSPMKGHSHVYWYRQLPEEGLKFMVYLQKENIIDESGMPKERFSAEFPKEGPSILRIQQVVRGDSAAYFCASHRAGGSSGYTFGSGTRLTVV.

In DNA form, the CDR3 reads TGTGCCAGCAGCCCCGGACAGGGTTTGGGTAGCAATCAGCCCCAGCATTTT. Encoded protein: CASSPGQGLGSNQPQHF. The chain couples TRBV7-9 to TRBJ1-5, with 8 bases identical to TRBD1. There are 17 residues in the CDR3. Germline V gene lookup returns CDR1 SEHNR and CDR2 FQNEAQ (reference sequence). J gave up 0 bases and V 5 bases, and 9 bases lay outside the gene matches.

The V gene is TRBV11-2, the J gene TRBJ1-1; possibly TRBD1 for D (5 bases). V was shortened by 5 bases and J by 1 base, with 14 bases between the two germline ends. Per germline, CDR1 SGHAT and CDR2 FQNNGV. The CDR3 contains 15 residues. This CDR3 is CASSPWTHTNTEAFF. The CDR3 nucleotides read TGTGCCAGCAGCCCGTGGACACACACGAACACTGAAGCTTTCTTT.

The chain uses TRBV9 and TRBJ1-2; D gene unclear. The V end lost 7 bases, the J end lost 1 base, and 11 bases lay between the germline ends. The CDR3 length is 13 residues. The V gene's germline CDR1 is SGDLS and CDR2 YYNGEE. Written as DNA, the CDR3 is TGTGCCAGCGGGTCTACTAATAACTATGGCTACACCTTC. Its translation: CASGSTNNYGYTF.

The chain is built from TRBV27 and TRBJ1-6; D is ambiguous. Trimming removed 6 bases at V and 10 bases at J, with 22 bases between. This CDR3 spans 16 amino acids. The germline CDR1 and CDR2 sequences are MNHEY and SMNVEV (reference sequence). The CDR3 here is CASSRTLPLKGSPLHF. In DNA form, the CDR3 reads TGTGCCAGCAGCAGGACTCTTCCCTTGAAGGGCTCACCCCTCCACTTT.